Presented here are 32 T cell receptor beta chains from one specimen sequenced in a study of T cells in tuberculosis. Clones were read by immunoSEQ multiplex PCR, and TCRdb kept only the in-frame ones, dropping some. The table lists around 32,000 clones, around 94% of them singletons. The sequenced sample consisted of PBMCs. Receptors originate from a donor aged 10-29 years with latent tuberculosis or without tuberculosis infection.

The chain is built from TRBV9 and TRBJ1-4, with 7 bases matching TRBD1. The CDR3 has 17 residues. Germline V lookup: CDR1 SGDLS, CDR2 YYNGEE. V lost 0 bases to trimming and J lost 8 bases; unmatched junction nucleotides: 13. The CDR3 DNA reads TGTGCCAGCAGCGTAGAGGGGACAGTGGGTCTCAGGGAAAAACTGTTTTTT. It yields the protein CASSVEGTVGLREKLFF.

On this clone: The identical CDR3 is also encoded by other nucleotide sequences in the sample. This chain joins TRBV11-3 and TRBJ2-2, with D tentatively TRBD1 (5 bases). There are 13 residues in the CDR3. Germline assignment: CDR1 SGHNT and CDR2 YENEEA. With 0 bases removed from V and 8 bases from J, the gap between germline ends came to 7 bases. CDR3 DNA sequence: TGTGCCAGCAGCTTAGAAAGGACAGGGGAGCTGTTTTTT. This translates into CASSLERTGELFF.

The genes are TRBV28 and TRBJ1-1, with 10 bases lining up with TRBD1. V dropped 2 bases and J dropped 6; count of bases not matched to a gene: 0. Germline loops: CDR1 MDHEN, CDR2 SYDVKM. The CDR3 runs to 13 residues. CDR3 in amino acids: CASSLGQGAEAFF. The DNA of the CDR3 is TGTGCCAGCAGTTTAGGACAGGGGGCTGAAGCTTTCTTT.

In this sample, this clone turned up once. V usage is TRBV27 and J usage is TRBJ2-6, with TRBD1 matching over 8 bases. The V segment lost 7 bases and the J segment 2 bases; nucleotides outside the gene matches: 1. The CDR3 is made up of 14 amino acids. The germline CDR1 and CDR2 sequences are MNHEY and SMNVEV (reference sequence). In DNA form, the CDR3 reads TGTGCCAGCATGACAGGGGCTGGGGCCAACGTCCTGACTTTC. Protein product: CASMTGAGANVLTF.

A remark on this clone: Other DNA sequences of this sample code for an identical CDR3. CDR3: CASSLAGEQYF. In nucleotides, the CDR3 is TGCGCCAGCAGCTTAGCGGGTGAGCAGTACTTC. V is TRBV5-1 and J is TRBJ2-7, with D possibly TRBD2 on 6 matching bases. V gave up 2 bases and J gave up 7 bases, with 7 bases separating them. Germline CDR1 reads SGHRS; CDR2 reads YFSETQ. The CDR3 has 11 amino acids.

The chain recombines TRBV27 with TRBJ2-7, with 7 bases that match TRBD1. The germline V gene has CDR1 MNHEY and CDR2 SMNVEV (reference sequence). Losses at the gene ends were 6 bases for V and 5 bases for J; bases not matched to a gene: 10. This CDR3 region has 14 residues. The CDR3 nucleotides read TGTGCCAGCAGCCCCTTACAGGGGAGAAACGAGCAGTACTTC. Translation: CASSPLQGRNEQYF.

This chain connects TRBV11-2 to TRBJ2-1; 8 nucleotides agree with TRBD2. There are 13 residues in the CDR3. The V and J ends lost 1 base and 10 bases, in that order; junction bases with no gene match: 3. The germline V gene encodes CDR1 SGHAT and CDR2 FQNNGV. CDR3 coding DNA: TGTGCCAGCAGCTTAGTTGCTAGCGGGGAGCAGTTCTTC. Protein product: CASSLVASGEQFF.

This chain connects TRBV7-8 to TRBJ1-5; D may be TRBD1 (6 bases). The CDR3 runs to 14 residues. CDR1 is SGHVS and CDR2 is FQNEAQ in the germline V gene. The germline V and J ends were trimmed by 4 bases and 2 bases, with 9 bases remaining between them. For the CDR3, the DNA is TGTGCCAGCAGCTGGGCAGGGGGCAATCAGCCCCAGCATTTT. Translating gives CASSWAGGNQPQHF.

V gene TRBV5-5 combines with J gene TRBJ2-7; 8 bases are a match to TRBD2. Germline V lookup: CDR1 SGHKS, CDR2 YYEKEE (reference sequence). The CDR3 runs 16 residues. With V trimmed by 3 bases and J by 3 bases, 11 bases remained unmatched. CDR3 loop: CASSWGTGTRNYEQYF. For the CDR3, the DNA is TGTGCCAGCAGCTGGGGGACCGGGACTAGAAACTACGAGCAGTACTTC.

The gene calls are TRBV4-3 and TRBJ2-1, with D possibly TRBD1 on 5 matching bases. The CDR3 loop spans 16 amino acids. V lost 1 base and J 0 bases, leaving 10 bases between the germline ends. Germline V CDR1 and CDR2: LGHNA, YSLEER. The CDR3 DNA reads TGCGCCAGCAGCCAAGGGGGCGGACACTCCTACAATGAGCAGTTCTTC. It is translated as CASSQGGGHSYNEQFF.

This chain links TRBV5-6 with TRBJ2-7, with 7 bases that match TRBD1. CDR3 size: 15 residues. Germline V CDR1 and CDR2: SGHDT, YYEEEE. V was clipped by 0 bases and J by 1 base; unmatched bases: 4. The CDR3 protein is CASSLARGSSYEQYF. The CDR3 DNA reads TGTGCCAGCAGCTTGGCCAGGGGGTCGTCCTACGAGCAGTACTTC.

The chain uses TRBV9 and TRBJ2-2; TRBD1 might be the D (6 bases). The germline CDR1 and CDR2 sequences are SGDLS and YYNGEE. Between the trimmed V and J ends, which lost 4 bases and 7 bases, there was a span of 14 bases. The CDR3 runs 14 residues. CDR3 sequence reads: CASSYRVGDGELFF. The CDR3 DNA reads TGTGCCAGCAGCTACAGGGTTGGGGACGGGGAGCTGTTTTTT.

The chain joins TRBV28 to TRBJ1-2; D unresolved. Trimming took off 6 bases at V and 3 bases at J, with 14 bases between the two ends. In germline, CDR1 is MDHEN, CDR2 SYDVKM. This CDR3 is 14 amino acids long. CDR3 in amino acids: CASSLQNDYYGYTF. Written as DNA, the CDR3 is TGTGCCAGCAGCCTTCAGAACGACTACTATGGCTACACCTTC.

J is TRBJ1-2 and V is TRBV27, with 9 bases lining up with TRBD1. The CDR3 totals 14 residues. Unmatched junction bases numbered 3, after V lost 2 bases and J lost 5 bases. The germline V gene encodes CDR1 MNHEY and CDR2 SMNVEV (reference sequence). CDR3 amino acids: CASSLRQGGYGYTF. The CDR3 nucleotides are TGTGCCAGCAGTTTACGACAGGGGGGTTATGGCTACACCTTC.

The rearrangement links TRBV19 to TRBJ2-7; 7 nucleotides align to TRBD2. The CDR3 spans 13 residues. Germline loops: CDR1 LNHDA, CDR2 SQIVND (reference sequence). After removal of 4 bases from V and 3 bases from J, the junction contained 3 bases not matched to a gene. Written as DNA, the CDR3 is TGTGCCAGTAGTAGCGGGGGTCTCTACGAGCAGTACTTC. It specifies CASSSGGLYEQYF.

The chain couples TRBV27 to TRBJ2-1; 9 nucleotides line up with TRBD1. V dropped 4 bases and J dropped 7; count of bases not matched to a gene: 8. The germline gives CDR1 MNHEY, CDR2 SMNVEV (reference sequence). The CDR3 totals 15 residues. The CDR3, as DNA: TGTGCCAGCAGTTGGGGCCACAGGGGGCTGAATGAGCAGTTCTTC. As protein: CASSWGHRGLNEQFF.

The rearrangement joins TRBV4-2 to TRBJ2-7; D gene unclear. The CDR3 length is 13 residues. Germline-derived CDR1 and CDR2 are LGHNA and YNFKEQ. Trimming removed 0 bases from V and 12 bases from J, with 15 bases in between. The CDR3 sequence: CASSQEIGRSGYF. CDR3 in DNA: TGTGCCAGCAGCCAAGAAATAGGAAGGAGTGGGTACTTC.

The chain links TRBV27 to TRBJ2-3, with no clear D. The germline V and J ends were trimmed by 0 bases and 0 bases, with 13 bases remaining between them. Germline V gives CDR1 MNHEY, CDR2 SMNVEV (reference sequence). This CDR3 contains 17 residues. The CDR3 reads CASSLSQEPSSTDTQYF. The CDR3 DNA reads TGTGCCAGCAGTTTATCGCAGGAACCCTCTAGCACAGATACGCAGTATTTT.

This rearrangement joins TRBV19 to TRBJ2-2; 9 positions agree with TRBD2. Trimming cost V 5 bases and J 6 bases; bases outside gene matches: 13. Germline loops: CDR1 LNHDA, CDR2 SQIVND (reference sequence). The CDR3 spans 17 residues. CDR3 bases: TGTGCCAGTAGTGACGACCGGTCGAGCGGGAGGTCCGGGGAGCTGTTTTTT. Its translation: CASSDDRSSGRSGELFF.

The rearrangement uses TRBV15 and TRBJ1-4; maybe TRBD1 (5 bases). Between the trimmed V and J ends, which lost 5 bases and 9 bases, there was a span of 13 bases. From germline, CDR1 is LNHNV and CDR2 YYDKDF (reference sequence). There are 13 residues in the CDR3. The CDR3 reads CATSVGGEQKLFF. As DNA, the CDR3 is TGTGCCACCAGCGTTGGGGGGGAACAAAAACTGTTTTTT.

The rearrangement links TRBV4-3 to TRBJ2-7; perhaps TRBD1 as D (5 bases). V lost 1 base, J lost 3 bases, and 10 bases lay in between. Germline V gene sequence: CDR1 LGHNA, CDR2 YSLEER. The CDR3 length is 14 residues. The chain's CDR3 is CASSQGRRDYEQYF. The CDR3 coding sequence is TGCGCCAGCAGCCAAGGGCGCAGGGACTACGAGCAGTACTTC.

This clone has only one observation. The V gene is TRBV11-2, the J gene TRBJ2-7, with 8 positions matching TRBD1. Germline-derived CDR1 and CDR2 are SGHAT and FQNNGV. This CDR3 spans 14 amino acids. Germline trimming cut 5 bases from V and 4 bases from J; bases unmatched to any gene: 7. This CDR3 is CASSPWDRWYEQYF. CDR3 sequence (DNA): TGTGCCAGCAGCCCCTGGGACAGGTGGTACGAGCAGTACTTC.

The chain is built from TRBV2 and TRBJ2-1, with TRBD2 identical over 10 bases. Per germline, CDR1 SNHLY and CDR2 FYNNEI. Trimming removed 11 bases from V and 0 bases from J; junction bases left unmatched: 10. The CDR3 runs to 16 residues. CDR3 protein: CAATGTSDNSYNEQFF. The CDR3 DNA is TGTGCCGCCACCGGGACTAGCGACAACTCCTACAATGAGCAGTTCTTC.

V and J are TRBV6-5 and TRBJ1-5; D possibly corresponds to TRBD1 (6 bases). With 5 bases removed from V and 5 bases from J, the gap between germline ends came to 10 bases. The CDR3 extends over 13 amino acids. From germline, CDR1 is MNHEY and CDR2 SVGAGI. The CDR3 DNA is TGTGCCAGCAGTCCGGACAGAGATCAGCCCCAGCATTTT. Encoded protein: CASSPDRDQPQHF.

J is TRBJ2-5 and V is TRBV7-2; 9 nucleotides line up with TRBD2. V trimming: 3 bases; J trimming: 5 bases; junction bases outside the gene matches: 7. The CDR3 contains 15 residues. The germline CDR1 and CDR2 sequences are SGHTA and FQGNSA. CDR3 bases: TGTGCCAGCAGCTTGGGCGCGGGAGGGAGGGAGACCCAGTACTTC. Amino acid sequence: CASSLGAGGRETQYF.

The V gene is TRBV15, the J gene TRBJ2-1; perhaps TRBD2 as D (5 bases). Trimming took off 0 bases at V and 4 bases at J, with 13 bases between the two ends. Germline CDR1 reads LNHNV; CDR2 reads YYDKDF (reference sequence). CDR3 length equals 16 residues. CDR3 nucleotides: TGTGCCACCAGCAGAGATAGGACGGGATATTACAATGAGCAGTTCTTC. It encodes CATSRDRTGYYNEQFF.

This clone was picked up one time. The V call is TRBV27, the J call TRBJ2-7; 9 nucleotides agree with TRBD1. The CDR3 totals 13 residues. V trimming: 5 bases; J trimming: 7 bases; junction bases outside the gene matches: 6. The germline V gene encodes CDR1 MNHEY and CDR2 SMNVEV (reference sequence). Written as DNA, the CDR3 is TGTGCCAGCAGTACCGGGACAGGGTGGGAGCAGTACTTC. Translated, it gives CASSTGTGWEQYF.

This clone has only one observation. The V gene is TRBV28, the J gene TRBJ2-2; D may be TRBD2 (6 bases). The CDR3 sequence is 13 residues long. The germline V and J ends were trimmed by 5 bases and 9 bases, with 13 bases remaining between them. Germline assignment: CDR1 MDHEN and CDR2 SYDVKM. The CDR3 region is CASSGRGDRELFF. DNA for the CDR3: TGTGCCAGCAGTGGCCGCGGGGATCGGGAGCTGTTTTTT.

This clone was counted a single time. This CDR3 is CASRYRGDEKLFF. CDR3 coding DNA: TGCGCCAGCAGGTATAGGGGTGATGAAAAACTGTTTTTT. V and J are TRBV5-1 and TRBJ1-4, with a possible D match to TRBD1 (5 bases). V was clipped by 5 bases and J by 6 bases, with 11 bases between them. Germline CDR1 reads SGHRS; CDR2 reads YFSETQ. There are 13 residues in the CDR3.

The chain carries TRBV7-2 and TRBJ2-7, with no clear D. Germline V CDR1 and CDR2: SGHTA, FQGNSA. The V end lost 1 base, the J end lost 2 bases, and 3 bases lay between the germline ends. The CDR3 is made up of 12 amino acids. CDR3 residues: CASSLGAYEQYF. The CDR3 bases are TGTGCCAGCAGCTTAGGAGCCTACGAGCAGTACTTC.

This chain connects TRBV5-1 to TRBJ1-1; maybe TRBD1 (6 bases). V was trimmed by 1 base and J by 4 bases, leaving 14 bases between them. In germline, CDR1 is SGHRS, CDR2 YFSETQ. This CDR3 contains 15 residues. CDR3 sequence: CASSLIPRGGTEAFF. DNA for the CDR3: TGCGCCAGCAGCTTGATCCCCCGAGGGGGCACTGAAGCTTTCTTT.

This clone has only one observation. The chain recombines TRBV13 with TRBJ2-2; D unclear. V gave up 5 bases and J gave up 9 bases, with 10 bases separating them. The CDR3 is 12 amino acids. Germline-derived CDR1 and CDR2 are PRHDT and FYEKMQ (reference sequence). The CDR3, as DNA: TGTGCCAGCAGCGTCACAACCCGGGAGCTGTTTTTT. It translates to CASSVTTRELFF.